The table lists the clone carrying this TCR beta chain with a few counts. This sample was taken from a study of cytomegalovirus exposure and HLA in healthy donors. Study-wide context: Early released data comprised 80 million to 100 million unique TCRs from HLA-typed donors.

The CDR3 is 12 residues long. The germline CDR1 and CDR2 sequences are SNHLY and FYNNEI. Losses at the gene ends were 6 bases for V and 7 bases for J; bases not matched to a gene: 0. Primers included in the PCR were 60 Vbeta and 13 Jbeta primers. Measured with immunoSEQ multiplex PCR; TCRdb has only the in-frame clones, and not every one. Counted here are more than 95,000 clones, roughly 78% occurring once; the ten biggest clones make up approximately 1.7%. The sequence was obtained from a woman in her thirties or forties in good health and CMV-seronegative. The V and J genes are TRBV2 and TRBJ1-4, with 9 bases aligning to TRBD1. Material for sequencing was PBMCs. The CDR3 reads CASRGQGEKLFF. The CDR3 region has the DNA TGTGCCAGCAGGGGACAGGGTGAAAAACTGTTTTTT.